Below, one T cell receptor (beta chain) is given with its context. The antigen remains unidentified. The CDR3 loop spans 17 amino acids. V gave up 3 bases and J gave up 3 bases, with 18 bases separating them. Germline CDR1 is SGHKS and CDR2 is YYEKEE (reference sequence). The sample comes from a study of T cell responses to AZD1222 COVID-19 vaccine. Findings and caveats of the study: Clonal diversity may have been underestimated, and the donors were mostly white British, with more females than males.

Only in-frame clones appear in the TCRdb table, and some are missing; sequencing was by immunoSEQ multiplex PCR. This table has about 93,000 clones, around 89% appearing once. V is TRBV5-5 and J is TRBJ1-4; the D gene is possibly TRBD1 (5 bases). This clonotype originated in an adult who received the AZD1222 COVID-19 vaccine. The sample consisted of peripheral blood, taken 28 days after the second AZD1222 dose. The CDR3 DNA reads TGTGCCAGCAGCTCCGGGACCTCCATGCCTTCTAATGAAAAACTGTTTTTT. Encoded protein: CASSSGTSMPSNEKLFF. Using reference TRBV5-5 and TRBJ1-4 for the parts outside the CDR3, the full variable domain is DAGVTQSPTHLIKTRGQQVTLRCSPISGHKSVSWYQQVLGQGPQFIFQYYEKEERGRGNFPDRFSARQFPNYSSELNVNALLLGDSALYLCASSSGTSMPSNEKLFFGSGTQLSVL.